The 31 T cell receptor beta chains below come from one sample, sequenced in a study of human T cells and chemical hapten exposure. Documented time point: patch test 1, 2 weeks after DPC sensitization. Treatment of the sample: therapeutic diphenylcyclopropenone sensitization with weekly scalp DPC. Each CDR3 protein is one row after TCRdb ran MiXCR on the RACE reads. Among 11,000 to 15,000 distinct CDR3 sequences listed, 16% were seen once. Here the sequenced sample was whole blood, taken in connection with sensitization to the hapten diphenylcyclopropenone (DPC). These receptors originate from a woman in her 30s with alopecia areata. Some clones in this sample may be carry-over from other donors' samples.

In this sample, this clonotype turned up many times. V usage is TRBV5-1 and J usage is TRBJ1-1; no definite D call. This CDR3 spans 14 amino acids. Germline V CDR1 and CDR2: SGHRS, YFSETQ. Trimming cost V 0 bases and J 3 bases, with 9 bases left between them. The CDR3 DNA reads TGCGCCAGCAGCTTGGGGAATGGGGACACTGAAGCTTTCTTT. This gives the protein CASSLGNGDTEAFF.

This clonotype was observed a few times. This rearrangement joins TRBV27 to TRBJ2-7, with 7 bases matching TRBD1. Unmatched junction bases numbered 14, after V lost 6 bases and J lost 3 bases. Germline-derived CDR1 and CDR2 are MNHEY and SMNVEV (reference sequence). This CDR3 contains 16 residues. The CDR3 DNA is TGTGCCAGCAGCCCCCGTGAGCAGGGGGTAGTCTACGAGCAGTACTTC. Translation: CASSPREQGVVYEQYF.

The table lists this clonotype with a few counts. The V and J genes are TRBV6-2 or TRBV6-3 and TRBJ2-2; D might be TRBD1 or TRBD2, each matching 5 bases. Trimming took off 1 base at V and 0 bases at J, with 12 bases between the two ends. CDR3 length: 17 amino acids. Per the germline V gene, CDR1 is MNHEY and CDR2 is SVGEGT. The CDR3 sequence is CASSYYQGRPNTGELFF. The CDR3, as DNA: TGTGCCAGCAGTTACTATCAGGGACGGCCGAACACCGGGGAGCTGTTTTTT.

This clonotype is categorized as medium-sized. The chain couples TRBV18 to TRBJ1-1; D is ambiguous. Deletions cut 6 bases from V and 1 base from J, with 18 bases between. Germline V gene data show CDR1 as KGHSH and CDR2 as LQKENI. CDR3 size: 16 residues. CDR3 sequence (DNA): TGTGCCAGCTCTCAAGGGTTAGGACCTCAGAACACTGAAGCTTTCTTT. Translating gives CASSQGLGPQNTEAFF.

This clonotype was seen at least ten times. CDR3 coding DNA: TGTGCCAGCTCACCAAAGACTACGATGGTTAACTATGGCTACACCTTC. Protein product: CASSPKTTMVNYGYTF. The chain has TRBV18 and TRBJ1-2, with D unresolved. The CDR3 length is 16 residues. The V gene's germline CDR1 is KGHSH and CDR2 LQKENI. Trimming took off 2 bases at V and 1 base at J, with 14 bases between the two ends.

This clonotype was counted ten times or more. V is TRBV14 and J is TRBJ2-7; tentatively, D is TRBD1 (6 bases). The V and J ends lost 1 base and 6 bases respectively, with 10 bases between them. The germline gives CDR1 SGHDN, CDR2 FVKESK. The CDR3 is 13 amino acids. The CDR3 spells CASSQARGGEQYF. The DNA of the CDR3 is TGTGCCAGCAGCCAAGCCAGGGGTGGCGAGCAGTACTTC.

This clonotype has just a few counts. The V and J genes are TRBV9 and TRBJ1-2; D remains unclear. The V gene lost 0 bases and the J gene lost 3 bases, with 12 bases spanning the gap. Per germline, CDR1 SGDLS and CDR2 YYNGEE. This CDR3 comprises 15 residues. CDR3 amino acids: CASSVGRVADYGYTF. CDR3 nucleotides: TGTGCCAGCAGCGTAGGGCGGGTGGCAGACTATGGCTACACCTTC.

This clonotype was recorded at least ten times. The rearrangement joins TRBV4-1 to TRBJ2-3; no reliable D call. Per the germline V gene, CDR1 is MGHRA and CDR2 is YSYEKL. This CDR3 has 12 residues. Trimming took off 4 bases at V and 2 bases at J, with 4 bases between the two ends. The CDR3, as DNA: TGCGCCAGCAGCCCACACACAGATACGCAGTATTTT. This gives the protein CASSPHTDTQYF.

This clonotype was seen a few times. The J gene is TRBJ2-1, the V gene TRBV29-1, with TRBD2 identical over 8 bases. The V gene's germline CDR1 is SQVTM and CDR2 ANQGSEA. V lost 3 bases to trimming and J lost 2 bases; unmatched junction nucleotides: 0. This CDR3 is built from 13 residues. The CDR3 region is CSVEREAYNEQFF. Here the CDR3 DNA reads TGCAGCGTTGAGCGGGAGGCCTACAATGAGCAGTTCTTC.

By share of the sample, this clonotype is medium-sized. The chain links TRBV2 to TRBJ1-2; D is possibly TRBD1 (5 bases). The germline CDR1 and CDR2 sequences are SNHLY and FYNNEI. The CDR3 is made up of 13 amino acids. The ends were cut back, 8 bases at V and 7 bases at J, with 17 bases in the middle. The CDR3 loop reads CASLREGLSGYTF. DNA for the CDR3: TGTGCCAGCCTACGTGAGGGGCTCAGTGGCTACACCTTC.

This clonotype is labeled as medium-sized. The V call is TRBV11-3, the J call TRBJ1-1; D call uncertain. V was trimmed by 0 bases and J by 4 bases, leaving 15 bases between them. This CDR3 is 16 amino acids long. The germline V gene encodes CDR1 SGHNT and CDR2 YENEEA. The CDR3 sequence is CASSLDAALWATEAFF. Here the CDR3 DNA reads TGTGCCAGCAGCTTAGATGCCGCTTTATGGGCCACTGAAGCTTTCTTT.

A few counts support this clonotype. The chain joins TRBV29-1 to TRBJ2-4; D might be TRBD1 or TRBD2, each matching 5 bases. V lost 7 bases and J 0 bases, leaving 19 bases between the germline ends. This CDR3 is 16 amino acids long. Per germline, CDR1 SQVTM and CDR2 ANQGSEA. The CDR3 here is CSGGPGKPLAKNIQYF. The CDR3 DNA follows: TGCAGCGGGGGACCGGGAAAACCGTTAGCCAAAAACATTCAGTACTTC.

This clonotype was seen a few times. The V and J genes are TRBV4-1 and TRBJ2-1, with 7 bases that match TRBD1. Trimming cost V 3 bases and J 8 bases; bases outside gene matches: 7. Germline CDR1 and CDR2: MGHRA and YSYEKL. The CDR3 has 14 residues. CDR3 sequence: CASSHGTTGDEQFF. CDR3 nucleotides: TGCGCCAGCAGCCATGGGACAACAGGGGATGAGCAGTTCTTC.

In its sample, this clonotype is large (0.1 to 1%). The V gene is TRBV19, the J gene TRBJ2-3; D call uncertain. V dropped 3 bases and J dropped 0 bases, with 10 bases sitting between them. Germline V gene sequence: CDR1 LNHDA, CDR2 SQIVND (reference sequence). The CDR3 has 15 residues. This CDR3 reads CASSIRGYSTDTQYF. The DNA of the CDR3 is TGTGCCAGTAGTATTCGCGGATATAGCACAGATACGCAGTATTTT.

A few counts support this clonotype. The chain recombines TRBV29-1 with TRBJ2-7; D may be TRBD2 (6 bases). Trimming pared 7 bases from V and 3 bases from J, leaving 13 bases between. Germline values: CDR1 SQVTM, CDR2 ANQGSEA. This CDR3 is built from 12 residues. This chain's CDR3 is CSGTTSLYEQYF. CDR3 in DNA: TGCAGCGGGACTACATCCCTCTACGAGCAGTACTTC.

This clonotype was counted many times. V and J are TRBV4-2 and TRBJ2-1, with D hard to call. The V gene's germline CDR1 is LGHNA and CDR2 YNFKEQ. Between the trimmed V and J ends, which lost 3 bases and 6 bases, there was a span of 9 bases. CDR3 length: 13 amino acids. This CDR3 reads CASSHGPANEQFF. The CDR3 DNA reads TGTGCCAGCAGCCACGGTCCCGCCAATGAGCAGTTCTTC.

This clonotype occurred many times. The chain has TRBV29-1 and TRBJ2-3; possible D gene TRBD2, 6 bases. Germline V lookup: CDR1 SQVTM, CDR2 ANQGSEA. The CDR3 runs to 14 residues. Trimming shortened V by 6 bases and J by 0 bases, and 13 bases separated the two germline ends. DNA for the CDR3: TGCAGCGTGGGACTGGGAGCTAGCACAGATACGCAGTATTTT. This codes for CSVGLGASTDTQYF.

V and J are TRBV6-6 and TRBJ2-5; no clear D gene. This CDR3 comprises 14 residues. In germline, CDR1 is MNHNY, CDR2 SVGAGI (reference sequence). Trimming cost V 2 bases and J 4 bases, with 11 bases left between them. As DNA, the CDR3 is TGTGCCAGCAGTTACCTTCAATCCGCAGAGACCCAGTACTTC. It encodes CASSYLQSAETQYF.

Judged by abundance, this clonotype is medium-sized. This chain joins TRBV12-3 or TRBV12-4 and TRBJ1-4, with D maybe TRBD1 (5 bases). V lost 3 bases to trimming and J lost 7 bases, with 12 bases between them. CDR3 length: 14 amino acids. Here the CDR3 DNA reads TGTGCCAGCAGTTTCGGGGCTAGAGGTGAAAAACTGTTTTTT. Translating gives CASSFGARGEKLFF.

Ten or more counts support this clonotype. This chain links TRBV7-2 with TRBJ1-3; 9 nucleotides align to TRBD1. Germline trimming cut 5 bases from V and 9 bases from J; bases unmatched to any gene: 14. The CDR3 covers 16 residues. Looked up from germline, CDR1 is SGHTA and CDR2 is FQGNSA. The CDR3 nucleotides are TGTGCCAGCAGCCCTAGGACAGGGGAAGGCCGCGGCACCATATATTTT. It yields the protein CASSPRTGEGRGTIYF.

Many counts were recorded for this clonotype. The CDR3 loop is CASSLEVGNRAGYTF. CDR3 DNA sequence: TGTGCCAGCAGCTTAGAGGTGGGAAACAGGGCTGGCTACACCTTC. The genes are TRBV7-8 and TRBJ1-2; TRBD1 is a possible D gene (6 bases). The V gene lost 1 base and the J gene lost 7 bases, with 16 bases spanning the gap. This CDR3 has 15 residues. CDR1 is SGHVS and CDR2 is FQNEAQ in the germline V gene.

This clonotype was found many times. The chain has TRBV7-6 and TRBJ1-6; 9 bases map to TRBD1. Per the germline V gene, CDR1 is SGHVS and CDR2 is FNYEAQ. This CDR3 is 15 amino acids long. V lost 1 base to trimming and J lost 9 bases; unmatched junction nucleotides: 4. The CDR3 region is CASSLGTGGSSPLHF. The CDR3 bases are TGTGCCAGCAGCTTAGGTACAGGGGGCAGTTCACCCCTCCACTTT.

This clonotype was seen ten or more times. This chain links TRBV25-1 with TRBJ2-1; D perhaps matches TRBD2 (5 bases). The CDR3 extends over 13 amino acids. CDR1 and CDR2 from the germline V gene are MGHDK and SYGVNS. The V and J ends lost 7 bases and 7 bases respectively, with 14 bases between them. The CDR3 here is CASMSVGENEQFF. CDR3 coding DNA: TGTGCCAGCATGTCTGTCGGGGAAAATGAGCAGTTCTTC. The variable domain in full, completed from reference TRBV25-1 and TRBJ2-1, reads EADIYQTPRYLVIGTGKKITLECSQTMGHDKMYWYQQDPGMELHLIHYSYGVNSTEKGDLSSESTVSRIRTEHFPLTLESARPSHTSQYLCASMSVGENEQFFGPGTRLTVL.

This clonotype was counted ten times or more. The chain recombines TRBV5-4 with TRBJ2-3; unclear D gene. The germline V gene encodes CDR1 SGHNT and CDR2 YYREEE (reference sequence). The CDR3 runs 15 residues. The V end lost 0 bases, the J end lost 0 bases, and 8 bases lay between the germline ends. CDR3 amino acids: CASSLGGGSTDTQYF. The CDR3 DNA reads TGTGCCAGCAGCTTGGGTGGCGGTAGCACAGATACGCAGTATTTT.

The rearrangement joins TRBV5-1 to TRBJ2-7; TRBD1 is a possible D gene (6 bases). Trimming cost V 6 bases and J 4 bases, with 17 bases left between them. Germline V gives CDR1 SGHRS, CDR2 YFSETQ. CDR3 length equals 14 residues. The CDR3 nucleotides are TGCGCCAGCACACTCAGGGGACCGGTATACGAGCAGTACTTC. This sequence encodes CASTLRGPVYEQYF.

In its sample, this clonotype was seen many times. The genes are TRBV18 and TRBJ2-4, with 7 bases fitting TRBD1. Germline-derived CDR1 and CDR2 are KGHSH and LQKENI. This CDR3 comprises 14 residues. J gave up 8 bases and V 4 bases, and 8 bases lay outside the gene matches. The chain's CDR3 is CASSLQRGLDIQYF. CDR3 bases: TGTGCCAGCTCACTTCAGAGGGGGCTGGACATTCAGTACTTC.

In this sample, this clonotype turned up many times. This chain connects TRBV6-5 to TRBJ2-7, with a tentative D call TRBD2 (6 bases). V shed 6 bases and J shed 3 bases, with 12 bases lying between them. There are 13 residues in the CDR3. The germline CDR1 and CDR2 sequences are MNHEY and SVGAGI. The CDR3 region is CASREPGDYEQYF. The CDR3 DNA reads TGTGCCAGCAGGGAACCGGGGGACTACGAGCAGTACTTC.

This clonotype has more than one count but fewer than ten. The genes are TRBV4-1 and TRBJ1-6; 8 bases agree with TRBD1. V dropped 3 bases and J dropped 9; count of bases not matched to a gene: 4. This CDR3 region has 14 residues. CDR1 and CDR2 from the germline V gene are MGHRA and YSYEKL. The CDR3 coding sequence is TGCGCCAGCAGCCAGGACAGGGTGCGTTCACCCCTCCACTTT. It translates to CASSQDRVRSPLHF.

This clonotype was seen only once. The chain is built from TRBV29-1 and TRBJ1-2; D unresolved. V lost 4 bases, J lost 2 bases, and 14 bases lay in between. The CDR3 consists of 14 residues. Germline V lookup: CDR1 SQVTM, CDR2 ANQGSEA. DNA for the CDR3: TGCAGCGTTGGTGGGTACGGTATCAACTATGGCTACACCTTC. Translating it yields CSVGGYGINYGYTF. Full variable domain (rest looked up from reference TRBV29-1 and TRBJ1-2): SAVISQKPSRDICQRGTSLTIQCQVDSQVTMMFWYRQQPGQSLTLIATANQGSEATYESGFVIDKFPISRPNLTFSTLTVSNMSPEDSSIYLCSVGGYGINYGYTFGSGTRLTVV.

This clonotype was seen only a few times. The genes are TRBV20-1 and TRBJ1-1; D unresolved. CDR1 is DFQATT, CDR2 SNEGSKA, per germline (reference sequence). V shed 6 bases and J shed 1 base, with 9 bases lying between them. CDR3 length: 12 amino acids. CDR3 amino acids: CSALPENTEAFF. The CDR3 DNA reads as TGCAGTGCGCTGCCCGAGAACACTGAAGCTTTCTTT.

This clonotype came up many times. The chain is built from TRBV12-5 and TRBJ2-5; TRBD2 is a possible D gene (6 bases). CDR1 and CDR2 (germline): LGHNT, FRNRAP. The V end was cut by 5 bases, the J end by 5 bases, with 30 bases between. This CDR3 is built from 19 residues. CDR3: CASGPISPGPTRGGETQYF. In DNA form, the CDR3 reads TGTGCTAGTGGTCCAATCTCACCGGGCCCCACTCGAGGAGGGGAGACCCAGTACTTC.